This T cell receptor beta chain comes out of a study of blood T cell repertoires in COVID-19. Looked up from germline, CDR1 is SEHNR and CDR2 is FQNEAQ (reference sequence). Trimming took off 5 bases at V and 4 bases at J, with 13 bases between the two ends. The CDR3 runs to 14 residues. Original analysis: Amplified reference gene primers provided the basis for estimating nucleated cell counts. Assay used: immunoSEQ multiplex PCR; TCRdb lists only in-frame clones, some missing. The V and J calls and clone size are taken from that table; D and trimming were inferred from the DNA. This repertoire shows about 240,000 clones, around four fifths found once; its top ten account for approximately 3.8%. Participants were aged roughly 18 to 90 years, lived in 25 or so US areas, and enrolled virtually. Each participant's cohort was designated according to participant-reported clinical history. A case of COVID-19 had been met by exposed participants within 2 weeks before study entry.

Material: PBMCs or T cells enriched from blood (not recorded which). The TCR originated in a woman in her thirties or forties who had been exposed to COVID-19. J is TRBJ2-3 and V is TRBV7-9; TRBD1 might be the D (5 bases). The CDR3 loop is CASSTAQGPDTQYF. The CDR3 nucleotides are TGTGCCAGCAGCACTGCGCAGGGTCCAGATACGCAGTATTTT.